This is a list of T cell receptor beta chains from one sample in a study of cytomegalovirus exposure and HLA in healthy donors. Clones were sequenced by immunoSEQ multiplex PCR, and TCRdb holds only the in-frame ones, with some missing. Of some 76,000 clones listed, 94% are singletons. The sample consisted of PBMCs. The receptors were gathered from a woman aged 18-29 years in good health and CMV-seronegative. CDR3s include the opening cysteine and the closing phenylalanine or tryptophan. The order of the fields is J gene, D gene, V gene, clone size, CDR3 DNA, CDR3 protein. D genes are given only for firm matches. Not all rows give a size; the values are once, few, many and, for expanded clones, a class.

j_gene: TRBJ2-1
d_gene: .
v_gene: TRBV6-4
abundance: .
CDR3nt: TGTGCCAGCAGTGATGGAGCGAACAATGAGCAGTTCTTC
CDR3aa: CASSDGANNEQFF

j_gene: TRBJ2-4
d_gene: TRBD2
v_gene: TRBV4-1
abundance: .
CDR3nt: TGCGCCAGCAGCCGACAACTAGCGGGAATGGCCAAAAACATTCAGTACTTC
CDR3aa: CASSRQLAGMAKNIQYF

j_gene: TRBJ1-1
d_gene: .
v_gene: TRBV19
abundance: .
CDR3nt: TGTGCCAGTAGTCAGACAAGAAGCACTGAAGCTTTCTTT
CDR3aa: CASSQTRSTEAFF

j_gene: TRBJ2-3
d_gene: TRBD2
v_gene: TRBV4-1
abundance: once
CDR3nt: TGCGCCAGCAGCCTTCTAGCGGGAGGGCCTAGCACAGATACGCAGTATTTT
CDR3aa: CASSLLAGGPSTDTQYF

j_gene: TRBJ1-2
d_gene: .
v_gene: TRBV5-1
abundance: .
CDR3nt: TGCGCCAGCAGCTTGGCCACAGTCTATGGCTACACCTTC
CDR3aa: CASSLATVYGYTF

j_gene: TRBJ2-7
d_gene: .
v_gene: TRBV13
abundance: .
CDR3nt: TGTGCCAGCAGAGGCGGTTCCTACGAGCAGTACTTC
CDR3aa: CASRGGSYEQYF

j_gene: TRBJ2-7
d_gene: TRBD2
v_gene: TRBV7-3
abundance: .
CDR3nt: TGTGCCAGCAGGGACCCCGGGACTAGCGGGGGGCATCATTCCTACGAGCAGTACTTC
CDR3aa: CASRDPGTSGGHHSYEQYF

j_gene: TRBJ1-2
d_gene: .
v_gene: TRBV18
abundance: .
CDR3nt: TGTGCCAGCTCACCGGACAAGAACTATGGCTACACCTTC
CDR3aa: CASSPDKNYGYTF

j_gene: TRBJ2-6
d_gene: .
v_gene: TRBV7-9
abundance: .
CDR3nt: TGTGCCAGCAGCCCAATTCTACAGAGCTCTGGGGCCAACGTCCTGACTTTC
CDR3aa: CASSPILQSSGANVLTF

j_gene: TRBJ1-1
d_gene: TRBD1
v_gene: TRBV7-6
abundance: .
CDR3nt: TGTGCCAGCAGCTTAGCTAAGGGACGAAACAGGGGGCTCACTATGAACACTGAAGCTTTCTTT
CDR3aa: CASSLAKGRNRGLTMNTEAFF

j_gene: TRBJ1-1
d_gene: .
v_gene: TRBV2
abundance: .
CDR3nt: TGTGCCAGCAGCCGGGACAAAACTGAAGCTTTCTTT
CDR3aa: CASSRDKTEAFF

j_gene: TRBJ2-3
d_gene: .
v_gene: TRBV30
abundance: .
CDR3nt: TGTGCCTGGAGTAAGGGGCAGACCCTGGGCACAGATACGCAGTATTTT
CDR3aa: CAWSKGQTLGTDTQYF

j_gene: TRBJ2-3
d_gene: .
v_gene: TRBV29-1
abundance: .
CDR3nt: TGCAGCGTTGAAATCCAGGAAACTAGCACAGATACGCAGTATTTT
CDR3aa: CSVEIQETSTDTQYF

j_gene: TRBJ1-5
d_gene: .
v_gene: TRBV6-1
abundance: .
CDR3nt: TGTGCCAGCAGTGAAGGTACAGAGAATCAGCCCCAGCATTTT
CDR3aa: CASSEGTENQPQHF

j_gene: TRBJ1-2
d_gene: TRBD1
v_gene: TRBV7-8
abundance: .
CDR3nt: TGTGCCAGCAGCTTAGTAAGAACAGGGGCTGGCTACACCTTC
CDR3aa: CASSLVRTGAGYTF

j_gene: TRBJ2-7
d_gene: TRBD2
v_gene: TRBV2
abundance: .
CDR3nt: TGTGCCAGCAGGGCCGGGACTAGCGTCTCCTACGAGCAGTACTTC
CDR3aa: CASRAGTSVSYEQYF

j_gene: TRBJ1-2
d_gene: TRBD1
v_gene: TRBV2
abundance: .
CDR3nt: TGTGCCAGCAGATGGGACAGTGAGGGTGGCTACACCTTC
CDR3aa: CASRWDSEGGYTF